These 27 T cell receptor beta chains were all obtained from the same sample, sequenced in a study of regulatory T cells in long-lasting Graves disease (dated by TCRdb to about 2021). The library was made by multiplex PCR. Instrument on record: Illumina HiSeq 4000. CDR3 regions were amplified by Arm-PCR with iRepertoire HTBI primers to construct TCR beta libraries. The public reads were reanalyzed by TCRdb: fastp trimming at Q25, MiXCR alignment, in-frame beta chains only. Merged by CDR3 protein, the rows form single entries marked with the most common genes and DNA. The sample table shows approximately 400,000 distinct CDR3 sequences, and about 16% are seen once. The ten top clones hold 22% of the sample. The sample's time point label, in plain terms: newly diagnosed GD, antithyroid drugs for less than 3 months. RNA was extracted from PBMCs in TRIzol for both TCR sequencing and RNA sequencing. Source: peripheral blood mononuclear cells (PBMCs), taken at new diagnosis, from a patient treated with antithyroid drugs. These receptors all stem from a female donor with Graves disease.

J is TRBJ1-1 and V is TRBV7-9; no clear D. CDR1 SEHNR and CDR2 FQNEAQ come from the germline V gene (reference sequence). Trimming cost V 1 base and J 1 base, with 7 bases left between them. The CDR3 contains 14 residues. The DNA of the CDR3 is TGTGCCAGCAGCTTAGAGTACCGGAACACTGAAGCTTTCTTT. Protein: CASSLEYRNTEAFF.

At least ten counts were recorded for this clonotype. The CDR3 DNA reads as TGTGCCAGCAGCGGCCGGGTCGCGGACACTGAAGCTTTCTTT. As protein: CASSGRVADTEAFF. The chain links TRBV5-6 to TRBJ1-1; no clear D gene. V was trimmed by 4 bases and J by 3 bases, leaving 13 bases between them. The CDR3 sequence is 14 residues long. The germline V gene encodes CDR1 SGHDT and CDR2 YYEEEE.

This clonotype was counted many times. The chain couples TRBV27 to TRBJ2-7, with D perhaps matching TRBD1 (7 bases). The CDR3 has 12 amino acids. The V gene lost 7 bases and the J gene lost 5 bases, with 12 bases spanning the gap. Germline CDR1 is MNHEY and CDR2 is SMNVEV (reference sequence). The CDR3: CASTGGGNEQYF. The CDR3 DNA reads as TGTGCCAGCACAGGGGGAGGCAACGAGCAGTACTTC.

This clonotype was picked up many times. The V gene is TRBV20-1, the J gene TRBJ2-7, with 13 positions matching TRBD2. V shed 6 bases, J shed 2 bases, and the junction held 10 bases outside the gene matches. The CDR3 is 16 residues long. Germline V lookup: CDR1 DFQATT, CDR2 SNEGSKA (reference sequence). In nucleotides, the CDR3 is TGCAGTGCGCTGGATGTTGGGACTAGCGGGACCTACGAGCAGTACTTC. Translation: CSALDVGTSGTYEQYF.

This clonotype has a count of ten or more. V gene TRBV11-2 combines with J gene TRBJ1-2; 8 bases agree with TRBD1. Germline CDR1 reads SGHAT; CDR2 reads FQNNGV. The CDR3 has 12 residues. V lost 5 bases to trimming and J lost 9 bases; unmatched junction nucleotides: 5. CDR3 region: CASSRTGTSYTF. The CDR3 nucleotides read TGTGCCAGCAGCAGGACAGGGACGAGCTACACCTTC.

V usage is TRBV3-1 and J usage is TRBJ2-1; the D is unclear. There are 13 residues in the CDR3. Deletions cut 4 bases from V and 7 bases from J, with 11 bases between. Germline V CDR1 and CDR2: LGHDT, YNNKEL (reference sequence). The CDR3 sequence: CASSRAGRNEQFF. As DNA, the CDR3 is TGTGCCAGCAGCCGAGCTGGACGTAATGAGCAGTTCTTC.

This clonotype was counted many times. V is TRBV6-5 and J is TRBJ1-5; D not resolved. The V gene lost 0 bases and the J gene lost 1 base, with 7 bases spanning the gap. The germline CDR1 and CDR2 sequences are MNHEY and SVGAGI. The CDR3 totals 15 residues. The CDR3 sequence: CASSYSVGSNQPQHF. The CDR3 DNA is TGTGCCAGCAGTTACTCCGTGGGGAGCAATCAGCCCCAGCATTTT.

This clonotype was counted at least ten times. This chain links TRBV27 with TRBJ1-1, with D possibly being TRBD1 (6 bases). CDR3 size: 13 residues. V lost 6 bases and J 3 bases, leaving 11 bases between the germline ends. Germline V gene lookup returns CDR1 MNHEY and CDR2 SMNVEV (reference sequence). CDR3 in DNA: TGTGCCAGCAGACAGGGAGGATACACTGAAGCTTTCTTT. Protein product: CASRQGGYTEAFF.

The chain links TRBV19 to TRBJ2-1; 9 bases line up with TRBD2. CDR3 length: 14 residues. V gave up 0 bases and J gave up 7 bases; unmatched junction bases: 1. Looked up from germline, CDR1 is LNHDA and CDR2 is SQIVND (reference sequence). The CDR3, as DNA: TGTGCCAGTAGTATAGAGCTAGCGGGAAATGAGCAGTTCTTC. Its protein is CASSIELAGNEQFF.

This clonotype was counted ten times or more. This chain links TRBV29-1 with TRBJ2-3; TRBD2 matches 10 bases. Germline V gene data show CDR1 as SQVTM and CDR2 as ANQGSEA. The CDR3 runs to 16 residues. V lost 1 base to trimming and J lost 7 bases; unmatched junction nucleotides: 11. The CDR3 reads CSVEVLRLAGVNTQYF. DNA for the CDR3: TGCAGCGTTGAAGTACTTCGGCTAGCGGGGGTAAATACGCAGTATTTT.

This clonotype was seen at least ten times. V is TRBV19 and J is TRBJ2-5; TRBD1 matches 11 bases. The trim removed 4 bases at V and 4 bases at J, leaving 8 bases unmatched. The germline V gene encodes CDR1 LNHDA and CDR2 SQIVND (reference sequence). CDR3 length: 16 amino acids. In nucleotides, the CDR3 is TGTGCCAGTAGTAACTGGAGGGACAGGGGGGGAGAGACCCAGTACTTC. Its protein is CASSNWRDRGGETQYF.

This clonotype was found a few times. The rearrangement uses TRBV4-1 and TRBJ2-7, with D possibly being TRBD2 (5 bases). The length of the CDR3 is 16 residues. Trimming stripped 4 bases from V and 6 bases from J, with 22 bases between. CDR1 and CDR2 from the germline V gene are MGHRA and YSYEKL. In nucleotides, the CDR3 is TGCGCCAGCAGCCCCTCGTGGGAGTACCATGCTGGCGAGCAGTACTTC. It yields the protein CASSPSWEYHAGEQYF.

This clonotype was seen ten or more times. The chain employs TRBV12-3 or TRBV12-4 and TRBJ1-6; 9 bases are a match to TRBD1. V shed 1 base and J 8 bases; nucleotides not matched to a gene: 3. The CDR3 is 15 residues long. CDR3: CASSLGTGDHSPLHF. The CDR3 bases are TGTGCCAGCAGTTTAGGGACAGGGGACCATTCACCCCTCCACTTT.

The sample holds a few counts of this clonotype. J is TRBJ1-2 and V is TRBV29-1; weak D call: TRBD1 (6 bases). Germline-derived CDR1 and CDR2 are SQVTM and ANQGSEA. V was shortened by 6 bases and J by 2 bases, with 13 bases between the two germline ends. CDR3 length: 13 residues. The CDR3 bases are TGCAGCGTGAAAGGCGGGACAAACTATGGCTACACCTTC. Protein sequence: CSVKGGTNYGYTF.

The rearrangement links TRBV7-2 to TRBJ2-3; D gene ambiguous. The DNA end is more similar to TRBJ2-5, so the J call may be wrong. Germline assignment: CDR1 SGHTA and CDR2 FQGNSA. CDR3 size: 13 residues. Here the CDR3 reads CASSFPGWETQYF. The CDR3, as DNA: TGTGCCAGCAGCTTCCCCGGGTGGGAGACCCAGTACTTC.

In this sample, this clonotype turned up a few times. CDR3 DNA sequence: TGTGCCATCAGTGCCAATCCCGACTGGCCCGGGGAGCTGTTTTTT. Translation: CAISANPDWPGELFF. The chain has TRBV10-3 and TRBJ2-2; D is undetermined. Germline V gene sequence: CDR1 ENHRY, CDR2 SYGVKD. Trimming shortened V by 4 bases and J by 6 bases, and 15 bases separated the two germline ends. This CDR3 contains 15 residues.

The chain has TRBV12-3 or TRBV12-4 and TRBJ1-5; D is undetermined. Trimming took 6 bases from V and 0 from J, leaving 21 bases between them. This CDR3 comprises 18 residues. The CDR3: CASSHVRPLLYSNQPQHF. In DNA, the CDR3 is TGTGCCAGCAGCCATGTCCGACCTCTATTATATAGCAATCAGCCCCAGCATTTT.

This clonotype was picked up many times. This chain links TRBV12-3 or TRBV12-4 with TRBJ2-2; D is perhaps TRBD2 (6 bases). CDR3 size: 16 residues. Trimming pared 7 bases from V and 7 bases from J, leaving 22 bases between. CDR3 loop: CASTRARELLGGELFF. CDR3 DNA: TGTGCCAGCACCCGTGCCCGGGAGCTCTTAGGCGGGGAGCTGTTTTTT.

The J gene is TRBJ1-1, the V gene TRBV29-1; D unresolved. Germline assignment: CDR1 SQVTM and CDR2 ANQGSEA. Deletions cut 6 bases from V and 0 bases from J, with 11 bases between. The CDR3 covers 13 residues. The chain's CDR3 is CSVSSLMNTEAFF. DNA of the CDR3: TGCAGCGTCTCAAGTTTAATGAACACTGAAGCTTTCTTT.

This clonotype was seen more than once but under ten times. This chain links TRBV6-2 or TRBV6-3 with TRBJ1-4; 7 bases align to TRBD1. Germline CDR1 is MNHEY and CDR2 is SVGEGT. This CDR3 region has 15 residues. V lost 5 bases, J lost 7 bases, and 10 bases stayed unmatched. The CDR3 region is CASSPRGREGEKLFF. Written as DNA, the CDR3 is TGTGCCAGCAGTCCGAGGGGGCGGGAAGGTGAAAAACTGTTTTTT.

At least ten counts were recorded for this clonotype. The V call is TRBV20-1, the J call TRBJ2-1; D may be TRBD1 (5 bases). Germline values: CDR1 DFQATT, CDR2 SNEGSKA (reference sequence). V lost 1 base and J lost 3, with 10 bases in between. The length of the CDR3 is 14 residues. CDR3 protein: CSARARTHYNEQFF. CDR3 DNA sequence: TGCAGTGCTAGAGCGCGGACACACTACAATGAGCAGTTCTTC.

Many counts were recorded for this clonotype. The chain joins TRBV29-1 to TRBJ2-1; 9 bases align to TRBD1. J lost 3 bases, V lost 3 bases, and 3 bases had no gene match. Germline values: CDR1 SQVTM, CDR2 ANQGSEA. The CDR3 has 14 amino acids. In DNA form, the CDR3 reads TGCAGCGTTGAGGCGACAGGGGGCTACAATGAGCAGTTCTTC. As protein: CSVEATGGYNEQFF.

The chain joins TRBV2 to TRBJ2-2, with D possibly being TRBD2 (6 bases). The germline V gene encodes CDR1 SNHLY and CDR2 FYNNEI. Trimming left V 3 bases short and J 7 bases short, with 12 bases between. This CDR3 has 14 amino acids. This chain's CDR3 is CASSDRGFYGELFF. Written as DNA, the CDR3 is TGTGCCAGCAGTGATCGGGGGTTCTACGGGGAGCTGTTTTTT. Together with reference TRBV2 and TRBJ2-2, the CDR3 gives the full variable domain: EPEVTQTPSHQVTQMGQEVILRCVPISNHLYFYWYRQILGQKVEFLVSFYNNEISEKSEIFDDQFSVERPDGSNFTLKIRSTKLEDSAMYFCASSDRGFYGELFFGEGSRLTVL.

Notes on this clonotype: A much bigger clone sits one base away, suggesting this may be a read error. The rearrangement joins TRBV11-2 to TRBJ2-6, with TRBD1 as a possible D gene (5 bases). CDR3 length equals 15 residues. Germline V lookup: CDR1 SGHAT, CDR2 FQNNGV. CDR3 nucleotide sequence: TGTGCCAGCAGCTTCACAGCCTCTGGGGCCAACGCCCTGACTTTC. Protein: CASSFTASGANALTF.

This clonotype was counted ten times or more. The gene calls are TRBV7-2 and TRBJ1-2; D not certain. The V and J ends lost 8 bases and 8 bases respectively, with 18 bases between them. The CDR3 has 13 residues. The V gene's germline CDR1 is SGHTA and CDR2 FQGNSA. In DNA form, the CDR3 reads TGTGCCAGCGCAACCGGCCCTCTGGGGGGCTACACCTTC. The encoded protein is CASATGPLGGYTF. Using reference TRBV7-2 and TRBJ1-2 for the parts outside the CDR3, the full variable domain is GAGVSQSPSNKVTEKGKDVELRCDPISGHTALYWYRQSLGQGLEFLIYFQGNSAPDKSGLPSDRFSAERTGGSVSTLTIQRTQQEDSAVYLCASATGPLGGYTFGSGTRLTVV.

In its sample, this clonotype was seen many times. The DNA of the CDR3 is TGCAGTGCTAGAGATTGGAACGTTAGCTCCTACAATGAGCAGTTCTTC. Translating it yields CSARDWNVSSYNEQFF. V gene TRBV20-1 combines with J gene TRBJ2-1; D is unclear. Per germline, CDR1 DFQATT and CDR2 SNEGSKA (reference sequence). The V and J ends lost 0 bases and 0 bases respectively, with 12 bases between them. The length of the CDR3 is 16 residues.

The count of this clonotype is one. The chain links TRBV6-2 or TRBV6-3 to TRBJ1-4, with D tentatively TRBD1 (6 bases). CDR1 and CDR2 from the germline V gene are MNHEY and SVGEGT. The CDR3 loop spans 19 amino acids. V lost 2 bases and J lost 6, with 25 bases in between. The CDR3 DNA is TGTGCCAGCAGTTACATCCACCGGGACAACCACCCTCGGGATGAAAAACTGTTTTTT. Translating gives CASSYIHRDNHPRDEKLFF.